The TCR beta chain described here comes from a study of T-cell memory formation after mild COVID-19. Study outcomes and limitations: Clones that contracted from day 15 to 85 were balanced CD4/CD8, while later expanders leaned CD4+.

5'RACE with constant-segment primers yielded barcoded, UMI-tagged TCR alpha and TCR beta cDNA libraries. TCRdb fed the 5' RACE reads into MiXCR, producing one record per CDR3 protein. The table has about 600,000 distinct CDR3 sequences, approximately 21% seen once. This clonotype was counted a few times. The antigen is unknown. J lost 1 base, V lost 0 bases, and 3 bases had no gene match. The germline V gene encodes CDR1 SGHTA and CDR2 FQGNSA. CDR3 length equals 16 residues. The source of this sequence is an adult woman who had mild COVID-19 (a few samples of this study predate the infection). Cell type and time point are not known. The V and J genes are TRBV7-2 and TRBJ2-3; 8 bases align to TRBD2. The sequenced sample was PBMCs or a T cell subset sorted from them (not recorded which). CDR3 amino acids: CASSLAPGGGTDTQYF. In DNA, the CDR3 is TGTGCCAGCAGCTTAGCGCCGGGAGGGGGCACAGATACGCAGTATTTT. Together with reference TRBV7-2 and TRBJ2-3, the CDR3 gives the full variable domain: GAGVSQSPSNKVTEKGKDVELRCDPISGHTALYWYRQSLGQGLEFLIYFQGNSAPDKSGLPSDRFSAERTGGSVSTLTIQRTQQEDSAVYLCASSLAPGGGTDTQYFGPGTRLTVL.